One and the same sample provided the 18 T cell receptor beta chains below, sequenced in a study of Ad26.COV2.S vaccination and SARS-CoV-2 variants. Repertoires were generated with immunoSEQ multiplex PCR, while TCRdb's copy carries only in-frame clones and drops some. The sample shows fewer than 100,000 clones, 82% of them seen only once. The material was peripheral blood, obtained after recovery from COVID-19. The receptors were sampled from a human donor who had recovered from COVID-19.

The CDR3 spells CASGNPRRNSGANVLTF. CDR3 in DNA: TGTGCTAGTGGAAACCCCCGACGGAACTCTGGGGCCAACGTCCTGACTTTC. This rearrangement joins TRBV12-5 to TRBJ2-6, with D uncertain. V was clipped by 6 bases and J by 0 bases, with 15 bases between them. CDR1 is LGHNT and CDR2 is FRNRAP in the germline V gene. This CDR3 region has 17 residues.

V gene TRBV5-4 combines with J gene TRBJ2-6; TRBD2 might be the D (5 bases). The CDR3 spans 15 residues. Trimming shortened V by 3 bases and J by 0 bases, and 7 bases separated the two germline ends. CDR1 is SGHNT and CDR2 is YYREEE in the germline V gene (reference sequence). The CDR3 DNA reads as TGTGCCAGCAGCTATCGGGACTCTGGGGCCAACGTCCTGACTTTC. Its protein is CASSYRDSGANVLTF.

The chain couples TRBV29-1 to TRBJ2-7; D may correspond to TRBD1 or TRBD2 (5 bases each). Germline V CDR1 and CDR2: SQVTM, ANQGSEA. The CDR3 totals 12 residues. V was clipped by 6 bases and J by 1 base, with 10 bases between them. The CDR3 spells CSVRDGSYEQYF. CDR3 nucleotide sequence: TGCAGCGTGAGGGACGGTTCCTACGAGCAGTACTTC.

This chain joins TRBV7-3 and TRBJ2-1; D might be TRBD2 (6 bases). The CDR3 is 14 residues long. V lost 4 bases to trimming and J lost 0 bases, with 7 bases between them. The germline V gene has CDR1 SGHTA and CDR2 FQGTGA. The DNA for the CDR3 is TGTGCCAGCAGCTCGGGAGTCTCCTACAATGAGCAGTTCTTC. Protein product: CASSSGVSYNEQFF.

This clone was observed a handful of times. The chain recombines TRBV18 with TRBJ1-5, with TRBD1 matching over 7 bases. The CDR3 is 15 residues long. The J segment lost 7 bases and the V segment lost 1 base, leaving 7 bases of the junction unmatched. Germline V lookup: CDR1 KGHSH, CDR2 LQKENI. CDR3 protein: CASSPQGAQGQPQHF. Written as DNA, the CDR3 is TGTGCCAGCTCACCACAGGGGGCGCAAGGACAGCCCCAGCATTTT.

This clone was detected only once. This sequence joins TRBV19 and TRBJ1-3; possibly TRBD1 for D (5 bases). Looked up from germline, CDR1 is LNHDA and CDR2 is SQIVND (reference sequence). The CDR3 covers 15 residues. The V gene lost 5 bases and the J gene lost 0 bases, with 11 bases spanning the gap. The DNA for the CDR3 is TGTGCCAGTAGTTTTCGACAGCACTCTGGAAACACCATATATTTT. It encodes CASSFRQHSGNTIYF.

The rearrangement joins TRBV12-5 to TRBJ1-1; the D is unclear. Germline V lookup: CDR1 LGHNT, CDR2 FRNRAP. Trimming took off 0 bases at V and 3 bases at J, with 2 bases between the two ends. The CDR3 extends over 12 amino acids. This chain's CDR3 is CASGLVHTEAFF. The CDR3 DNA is TGTGCTAGTGGTTTGGTACACACTGAAGCTTTCTTT.

CDR3 bases: TGTGCCAGCAGCTTTCAAAGAACCGGGGAGCTGTTTTTT. Its protein is CASSFQRTGELFF. J is TRBJ2-2 and V is TRBV7-2; D not certain. Per the germline V gene, CDR1 is SGHTA and CDR2 is FQGNSA. The CDR3 runs to 13 residues. V lost 3 bases to trimming and J lost 5 bases, with 7 bases between them.

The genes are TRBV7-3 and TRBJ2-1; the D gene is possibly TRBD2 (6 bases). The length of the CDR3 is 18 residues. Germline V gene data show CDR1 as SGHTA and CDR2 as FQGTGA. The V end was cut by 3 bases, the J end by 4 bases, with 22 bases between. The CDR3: CASSFRAMGGADYNEQFF. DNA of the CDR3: TGTGCCAGCAGCTTTAGGGCCATGGGCGGGGCAGATTACAATGAGCAGTTCTTC.

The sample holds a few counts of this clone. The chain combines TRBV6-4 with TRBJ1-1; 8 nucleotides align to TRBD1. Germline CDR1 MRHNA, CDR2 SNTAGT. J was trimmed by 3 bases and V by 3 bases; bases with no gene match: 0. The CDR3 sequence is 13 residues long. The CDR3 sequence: CASSETGDTEAFF. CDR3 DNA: TGTGCCAGCAGTGAGACAGGGGACACTGAAGCTTTCTTT.

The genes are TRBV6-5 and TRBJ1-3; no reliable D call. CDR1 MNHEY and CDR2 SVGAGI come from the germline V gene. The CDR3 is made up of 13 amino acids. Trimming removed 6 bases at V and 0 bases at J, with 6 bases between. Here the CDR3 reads CASRRPSGNTIYF. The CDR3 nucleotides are TGTGCCAGCAGGCGACCCTCTGGAAACACCATATATTTT.

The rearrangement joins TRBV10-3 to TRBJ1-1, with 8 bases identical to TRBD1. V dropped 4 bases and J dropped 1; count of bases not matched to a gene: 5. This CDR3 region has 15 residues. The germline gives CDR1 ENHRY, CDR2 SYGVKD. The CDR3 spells CAISGGQGGNTEAFF. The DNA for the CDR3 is TGTGCCATCAGTGGCGGACAGGGCGGGAACACTGAAGCTTTCTTT.

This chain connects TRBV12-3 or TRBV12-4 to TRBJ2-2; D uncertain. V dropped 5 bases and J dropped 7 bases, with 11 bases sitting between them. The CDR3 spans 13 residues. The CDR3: CASSRNRNGELFF. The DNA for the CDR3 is TGTGCCAGCAGTCGAAACAGAAACGGGGAGCTGTTTTTT.

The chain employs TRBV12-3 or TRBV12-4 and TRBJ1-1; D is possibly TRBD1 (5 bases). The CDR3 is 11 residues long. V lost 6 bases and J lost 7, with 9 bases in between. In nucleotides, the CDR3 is TGTGCCAGCAGCCGCGACAGTGAAGCTTTCTTT. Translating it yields CASSRDSEAFF.

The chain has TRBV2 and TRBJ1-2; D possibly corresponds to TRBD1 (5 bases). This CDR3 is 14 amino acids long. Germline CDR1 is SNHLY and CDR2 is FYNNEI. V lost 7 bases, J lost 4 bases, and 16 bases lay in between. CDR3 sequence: CASTQTGVGYGYTF. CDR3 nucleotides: TGTGCCAGCACTCAGACGGGGGTTGGCTATGGCTACACCTTC.

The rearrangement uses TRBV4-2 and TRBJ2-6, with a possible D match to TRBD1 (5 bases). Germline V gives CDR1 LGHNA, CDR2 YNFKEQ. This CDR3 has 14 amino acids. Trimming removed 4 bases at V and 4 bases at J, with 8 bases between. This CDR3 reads CASSRGTGANVLTF. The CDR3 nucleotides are TGTGCCAGCAGCCGGGGCACAGGGGCCAACGTCCTGACTTTC.

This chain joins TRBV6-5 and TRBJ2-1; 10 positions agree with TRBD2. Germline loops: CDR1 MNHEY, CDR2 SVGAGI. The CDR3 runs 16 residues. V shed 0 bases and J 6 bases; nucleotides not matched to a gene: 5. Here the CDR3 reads CASSYSVLAGLNEQFF. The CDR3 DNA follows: TGTGCCAGCAGTTACTCGGTACTAGCGGGACTCAATGAGCAGTTCTTC.

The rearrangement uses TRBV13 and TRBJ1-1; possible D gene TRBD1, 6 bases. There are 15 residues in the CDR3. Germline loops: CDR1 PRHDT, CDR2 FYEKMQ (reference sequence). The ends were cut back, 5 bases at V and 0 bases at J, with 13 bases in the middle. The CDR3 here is CASSPRGQLNTEAFF. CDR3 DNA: TGTGCCAGCAGCCCTAGGGGACAATTGAACACTGAAGCTTTCTTT.